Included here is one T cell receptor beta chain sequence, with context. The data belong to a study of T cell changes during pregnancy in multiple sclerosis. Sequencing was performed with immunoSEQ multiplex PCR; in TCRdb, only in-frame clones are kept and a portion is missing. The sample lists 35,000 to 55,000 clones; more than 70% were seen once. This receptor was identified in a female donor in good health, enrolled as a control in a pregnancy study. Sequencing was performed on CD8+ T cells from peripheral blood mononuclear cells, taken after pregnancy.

CDR3 amino acids: CASSLVGRGQGAYEQYF. The CDR3 DNA is TGCGCCAGCAGCTTGGTGGGAAGAGGGCAGGGGGCCTACGAGCAGTACTTC. The rearrangement links TRBV5-1 to TRBJ2-7; 7 bases fit TRBD1. The CDR3 has 17 amino acids. The V gene's germline CDR1 is SGHRS and CDR2 YFSETQ. V lost 0 bases to trimming and J lost 2 bases; unmatched junction nucleotides: 11.